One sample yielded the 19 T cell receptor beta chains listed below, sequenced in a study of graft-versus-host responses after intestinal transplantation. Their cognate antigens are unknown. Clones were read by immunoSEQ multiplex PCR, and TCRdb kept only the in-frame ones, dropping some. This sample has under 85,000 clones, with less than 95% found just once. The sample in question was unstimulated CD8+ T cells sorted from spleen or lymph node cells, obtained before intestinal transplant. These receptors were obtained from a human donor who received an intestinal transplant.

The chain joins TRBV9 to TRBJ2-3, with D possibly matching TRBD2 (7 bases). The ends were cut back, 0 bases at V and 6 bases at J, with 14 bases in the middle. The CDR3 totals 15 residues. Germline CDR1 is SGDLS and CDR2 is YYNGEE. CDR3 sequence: CASSVGGGPSDTQYF. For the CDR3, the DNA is TGTGCCAGCAGCGTAGGGGGGGGGCCATCCGATACGCAGTATTTT.

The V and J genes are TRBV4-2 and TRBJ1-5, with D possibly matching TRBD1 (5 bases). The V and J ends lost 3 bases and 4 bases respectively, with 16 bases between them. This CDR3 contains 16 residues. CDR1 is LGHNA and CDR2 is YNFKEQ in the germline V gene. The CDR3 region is CASSQELTAINQPQHF. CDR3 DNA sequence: TGTGCCAGCAGCCAGGAATTGACAGCGATTAATCAGCCCCAGCATTTT.

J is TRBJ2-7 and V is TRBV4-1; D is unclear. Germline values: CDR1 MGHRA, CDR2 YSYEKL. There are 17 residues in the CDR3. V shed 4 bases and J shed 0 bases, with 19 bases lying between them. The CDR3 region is CASSPQSAPGSSYEQYF. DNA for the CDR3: TGCGCCAGCAGCCCACAATCGGCACCAGGAAGCTCCTACGAGCAGTACTTC.

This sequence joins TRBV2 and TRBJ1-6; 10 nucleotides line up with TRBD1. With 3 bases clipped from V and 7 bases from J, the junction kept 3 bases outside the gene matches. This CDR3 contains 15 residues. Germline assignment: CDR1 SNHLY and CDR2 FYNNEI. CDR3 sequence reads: CASSEGQGSNSPLHF. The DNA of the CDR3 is TGTGCCAGCAGTGAGGGACAGGGGTCGAATTCACCCCTCCACTTT.

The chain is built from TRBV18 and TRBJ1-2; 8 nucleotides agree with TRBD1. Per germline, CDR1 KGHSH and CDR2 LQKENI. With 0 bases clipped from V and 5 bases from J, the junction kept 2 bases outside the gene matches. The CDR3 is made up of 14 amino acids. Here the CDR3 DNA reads TGTGCCAGCTCACCACCGGGACAGGAATATGGCTACACCTTC. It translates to CASSPPGQEYGYTF.

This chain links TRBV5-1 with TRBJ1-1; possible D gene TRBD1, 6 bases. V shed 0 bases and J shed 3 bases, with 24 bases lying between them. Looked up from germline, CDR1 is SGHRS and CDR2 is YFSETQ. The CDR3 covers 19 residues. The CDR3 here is CASSLGGPALRGEDTEAFF. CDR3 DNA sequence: TGCGCCAGCAGCTTGGGGGGGCCTGCGTTGAGAGGAGAGGACACTGAAGCTTTCTTT. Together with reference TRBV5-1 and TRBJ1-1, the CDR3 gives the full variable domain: KAGVTQTPRYLIKTRGQQVTLSCSPISGHRSVSWYQQTPGQGLQFLFEYFSETQRNKGNFPGRFSGRQFSNSRSEMNVSTLELGDSALYLCASSLGGPALRGEDTEAFFGQGTRLTVV.

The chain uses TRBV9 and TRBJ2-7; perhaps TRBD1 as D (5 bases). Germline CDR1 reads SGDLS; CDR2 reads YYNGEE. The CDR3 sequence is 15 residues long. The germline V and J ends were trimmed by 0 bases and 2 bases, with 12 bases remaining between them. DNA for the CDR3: TGTGCCAGCAGCGTAGGGACACCTGCAACCTACGAGCAGTACTTC. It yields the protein CASSVGTPATYEQYF.

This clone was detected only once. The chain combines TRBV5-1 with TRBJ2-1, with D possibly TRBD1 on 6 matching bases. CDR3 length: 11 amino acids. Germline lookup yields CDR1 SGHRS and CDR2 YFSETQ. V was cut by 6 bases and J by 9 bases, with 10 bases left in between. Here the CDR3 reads CASNTGTEQFF. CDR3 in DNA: TGCGCCAGCAACACAGGGACTGAGCAGTTCTTC.

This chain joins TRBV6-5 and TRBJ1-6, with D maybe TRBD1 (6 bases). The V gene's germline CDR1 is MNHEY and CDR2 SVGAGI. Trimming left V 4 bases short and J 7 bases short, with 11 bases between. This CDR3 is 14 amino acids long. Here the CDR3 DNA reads TGTGCCAGCAGTTGGACAGTCGACAATTCACCCCTCCACTTT. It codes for CASSWTVDNSPLHF.

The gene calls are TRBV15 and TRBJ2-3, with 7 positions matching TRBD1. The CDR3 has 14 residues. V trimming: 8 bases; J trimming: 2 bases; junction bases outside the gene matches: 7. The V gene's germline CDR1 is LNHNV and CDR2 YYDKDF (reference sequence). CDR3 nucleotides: TGTGCCACCGCCGGGACAGAACTCACAGATACGCAGTATTTT. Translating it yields CATAGTELTDTQYF.

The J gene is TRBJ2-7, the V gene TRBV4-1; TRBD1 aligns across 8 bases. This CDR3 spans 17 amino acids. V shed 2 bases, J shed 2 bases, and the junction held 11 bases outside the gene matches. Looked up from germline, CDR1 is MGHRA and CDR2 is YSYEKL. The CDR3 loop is CASSQLVGQGAPYEQYF. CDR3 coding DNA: TGCGCCAGCAGCCAATTAGTAGGCCAGGGGGCCCCCTACGAGCAGTACTTC.

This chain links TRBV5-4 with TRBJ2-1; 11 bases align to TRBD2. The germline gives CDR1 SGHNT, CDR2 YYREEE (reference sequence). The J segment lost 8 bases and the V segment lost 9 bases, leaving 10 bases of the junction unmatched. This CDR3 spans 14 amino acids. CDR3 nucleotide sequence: TGTGCCACCGCTAGCGGGGGGCCTTTGGATGAGCAGTTCTTC. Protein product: CATASGGPLDEQFF.

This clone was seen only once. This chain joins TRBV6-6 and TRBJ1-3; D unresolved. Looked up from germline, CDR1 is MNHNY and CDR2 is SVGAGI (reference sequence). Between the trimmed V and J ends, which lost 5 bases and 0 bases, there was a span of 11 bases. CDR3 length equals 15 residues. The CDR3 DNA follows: TGTGCCAGCAGTCAACAAGTTCACTCTGGAAACACCATATATTTT. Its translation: CASSQQVHSGNTIYF.

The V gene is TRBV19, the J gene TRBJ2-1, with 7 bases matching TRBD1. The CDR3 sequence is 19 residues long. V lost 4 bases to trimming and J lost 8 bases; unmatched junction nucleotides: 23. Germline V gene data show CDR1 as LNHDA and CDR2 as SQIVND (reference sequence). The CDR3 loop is CASSTPNRGPPKGVDEQFF. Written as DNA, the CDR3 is TGTGCCAGTAGTACCCCAAACAGGGGTCCCCCGAAGGGGGTTGATGAGCAGTTCTTC.

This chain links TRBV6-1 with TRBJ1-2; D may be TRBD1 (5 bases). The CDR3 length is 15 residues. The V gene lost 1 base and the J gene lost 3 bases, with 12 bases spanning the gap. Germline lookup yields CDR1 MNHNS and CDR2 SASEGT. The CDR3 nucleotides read TGTGCCAGCAGTGAAGGTGCGGGGGGGGACTATGGCTACACCTTC. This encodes CASSEGAGGDYGYTF.

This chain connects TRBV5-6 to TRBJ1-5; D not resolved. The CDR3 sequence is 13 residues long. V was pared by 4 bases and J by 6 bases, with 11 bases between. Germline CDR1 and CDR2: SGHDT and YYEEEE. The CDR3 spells CASSTWSGQPQHF. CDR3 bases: TGTGCCAGCAGCACTTGGTCTGGTCAGCCCCAGCATTTT.

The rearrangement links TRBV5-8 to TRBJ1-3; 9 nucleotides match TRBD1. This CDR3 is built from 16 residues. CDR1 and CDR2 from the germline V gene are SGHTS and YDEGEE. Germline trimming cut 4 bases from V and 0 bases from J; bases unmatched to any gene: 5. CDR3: CASSVGQGYSGNTIYF. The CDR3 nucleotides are TGTGCCAGCAGCGTGGGACAGGGCTACTCTGGAAACACCATATATTTT.

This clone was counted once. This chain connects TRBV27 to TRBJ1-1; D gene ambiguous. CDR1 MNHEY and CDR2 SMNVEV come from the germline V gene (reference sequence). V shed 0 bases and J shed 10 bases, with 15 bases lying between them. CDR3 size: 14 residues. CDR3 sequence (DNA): TGTGCCAGCAGTTTATCGGGTACGGGATCGGGAGCTTTCTTT. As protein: CASSLSGTGSGAFF.

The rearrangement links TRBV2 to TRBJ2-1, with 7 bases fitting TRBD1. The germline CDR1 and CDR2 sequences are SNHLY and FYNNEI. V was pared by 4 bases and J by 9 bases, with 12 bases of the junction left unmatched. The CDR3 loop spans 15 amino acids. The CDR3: CASSVVKQGFVEQFF. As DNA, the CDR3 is TGTGCCAGCAGTGTGGTCAAACAGGGGTTTGTTGAGCAGTTCTTC.